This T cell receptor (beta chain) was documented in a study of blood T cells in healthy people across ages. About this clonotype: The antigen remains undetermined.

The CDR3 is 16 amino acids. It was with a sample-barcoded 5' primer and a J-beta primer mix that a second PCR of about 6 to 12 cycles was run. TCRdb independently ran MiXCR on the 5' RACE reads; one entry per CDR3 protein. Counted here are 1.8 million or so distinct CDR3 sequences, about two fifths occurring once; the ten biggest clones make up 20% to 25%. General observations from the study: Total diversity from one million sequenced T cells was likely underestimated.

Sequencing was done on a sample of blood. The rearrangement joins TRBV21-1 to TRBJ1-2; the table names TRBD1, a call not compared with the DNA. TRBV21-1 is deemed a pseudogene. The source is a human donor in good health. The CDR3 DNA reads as TGTGCCAGCAGCATCCGGGACAGGGTCACGATCTATGGCTACACCTTC. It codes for CASSIRDRVTIYGYTF.